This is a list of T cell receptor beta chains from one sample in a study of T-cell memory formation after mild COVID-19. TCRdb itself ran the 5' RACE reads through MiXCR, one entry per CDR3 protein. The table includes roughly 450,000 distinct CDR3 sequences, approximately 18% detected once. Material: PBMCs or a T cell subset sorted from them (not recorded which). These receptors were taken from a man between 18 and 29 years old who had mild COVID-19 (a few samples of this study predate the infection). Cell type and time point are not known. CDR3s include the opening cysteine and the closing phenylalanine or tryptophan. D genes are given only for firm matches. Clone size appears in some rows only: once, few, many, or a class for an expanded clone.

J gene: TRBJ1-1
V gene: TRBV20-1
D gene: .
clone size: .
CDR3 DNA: TGCAGTGCTAGCGATTCACAGGGATTGGGCACTGAAGCTTTCTTT
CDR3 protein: CSASDSQGLGTEAFF

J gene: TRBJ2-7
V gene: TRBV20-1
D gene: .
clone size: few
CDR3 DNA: TGCAGTGCTAGTCCCGTACAGGGAGAAGTCTACGAGCAGTACTTC
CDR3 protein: CSASPVQGEVYEQYF

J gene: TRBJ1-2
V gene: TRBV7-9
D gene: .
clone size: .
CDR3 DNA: TGTGCCAGCAGCAACAGGGATGCCTGGGGCTACACCTTC
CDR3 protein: CASSNRDAWGYTF

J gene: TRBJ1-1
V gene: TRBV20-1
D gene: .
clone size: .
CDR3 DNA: TGCAGTGCTAGCGGGGCCCCCTCCGTTGGCGCTGAAGCTTTCTTT
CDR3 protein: CSASGAPSVGAEAFF

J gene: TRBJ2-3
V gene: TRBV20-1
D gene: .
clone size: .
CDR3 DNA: TGCAGTGCTAGAGGGGGGCCCACAGATACGCAGTATTTT
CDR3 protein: CSARGGPTDTQYF

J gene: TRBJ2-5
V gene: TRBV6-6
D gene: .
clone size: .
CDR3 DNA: TGTGCCAGCAGGATGGGGGCTGGAGAGACCCAGTACTTC
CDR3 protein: CASRMGAGETQYF

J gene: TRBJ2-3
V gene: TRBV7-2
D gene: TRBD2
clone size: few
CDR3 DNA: TGTGCCAGCAGCTCAAGCGGGGTAACCACAGATACGCAGTATTTT
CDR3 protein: CASSSSGVTTDTQYF

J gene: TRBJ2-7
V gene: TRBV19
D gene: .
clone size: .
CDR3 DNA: TGTGCCAGTAGTATCTTTGGAACCTACGAGCAGTACTTC
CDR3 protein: CASSIFGTYEQYF

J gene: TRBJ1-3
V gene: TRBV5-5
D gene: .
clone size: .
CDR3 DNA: TGTGCCAGCAGCTTGGGAAGTGTTACAATTTCTGGAAACACCATATATTTT
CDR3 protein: CASSLGSVTISGNTIYF

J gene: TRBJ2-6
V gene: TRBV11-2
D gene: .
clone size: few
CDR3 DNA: TGTGCCAGCAGCTTTCTCTCTCCCTCCGCCTCTGGGGCCAACGTCCTGACTTTC
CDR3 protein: CASSFLSPSASGANVLTF

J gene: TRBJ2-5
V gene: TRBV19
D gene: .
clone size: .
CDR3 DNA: TGTGCCAGTAGACAGAGCGTGGGAGAGACCCAGTACTTC
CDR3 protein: CASRQSVGETQYF

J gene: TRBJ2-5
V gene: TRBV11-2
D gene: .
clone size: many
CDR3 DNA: TGTGCCAGCAGCTTAGCAAAAGAGACCCAGTACTTC
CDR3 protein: CASSLAKETQYF

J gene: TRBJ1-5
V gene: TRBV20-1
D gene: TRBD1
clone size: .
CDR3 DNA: TGCAGTGCCCTGCGAGGGGGCCGAACTGAGCCCCAGCATTTT
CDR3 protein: CSALRGGRTEPQHF

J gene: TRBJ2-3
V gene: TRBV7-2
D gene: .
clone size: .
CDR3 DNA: TGTGCCAGCAGCACTCTGGGGACCACAGATACGCAGTATTTT
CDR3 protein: CASSTLGTTDTQYF

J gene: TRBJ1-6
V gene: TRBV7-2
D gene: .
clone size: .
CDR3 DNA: TGTGCCAGCAGCTTAAACCATTCTAATTCACCCCTCCACTTT
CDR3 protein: CASSLNHSNSPLHF

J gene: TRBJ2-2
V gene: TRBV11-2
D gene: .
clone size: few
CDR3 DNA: TGTGCCAGCAGCCCCCAACAGGGCTACACCGGGGAGCTGTTTTTT
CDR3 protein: CASSPQQGYTGELFF

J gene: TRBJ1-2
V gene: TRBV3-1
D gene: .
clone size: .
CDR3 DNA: TGTGCCAGCAGCCAAGGAGGGGAAGGCTACACCTTC
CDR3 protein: CASSQGGEGYTF

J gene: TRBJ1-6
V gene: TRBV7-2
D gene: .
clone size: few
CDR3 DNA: TGTGCCAGCAGCTTAGGGGGGGAAGGGAATTCACCCCTCCACTTT
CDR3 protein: CASSLGGEGNSPLHF

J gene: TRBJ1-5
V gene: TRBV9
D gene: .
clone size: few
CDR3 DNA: TGTGCCAGCAGCGCCGGACCGGGTCAGCCCCAGCATTTT
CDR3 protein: CASSAGPGQPQHF

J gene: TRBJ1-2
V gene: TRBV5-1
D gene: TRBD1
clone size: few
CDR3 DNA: TGCGCCAGCAGCCCGCCCGGACAGGCCTATGGCTACACCTTC
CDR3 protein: CASSPPGQAYGYTF

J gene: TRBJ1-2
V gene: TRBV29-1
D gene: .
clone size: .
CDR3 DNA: TGCAGCGTTCCGGGCTCTAACTATGGCTACACCTTC
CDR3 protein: CSVPGSNYGYTF

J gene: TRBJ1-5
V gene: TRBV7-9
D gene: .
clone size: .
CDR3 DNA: TGTGCCAGCAGCCGCGGCGGAGCCAATCAGCCCCAGCATTTT
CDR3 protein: CASSRGGANQPQHF

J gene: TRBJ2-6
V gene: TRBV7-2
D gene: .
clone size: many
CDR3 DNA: TGTGCCAGCAGCCTGGACTCCAGCTCTGGGGCCAACGTCCTGACTTTC
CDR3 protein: CASSLDSSSGANVLTF